The clone carrying this TCR beta chain was observed a handful of times. TCRdb's copy holds only in-frame clones and misses some; the assay was immunoSEQ multiplex PCR. Here the sample spans 220,000 or so clones, roughly 89% being singletons. The data were obtained in a study of blood T cell repertoires in COVID-19. Study in general: Samples taken during acute and convalescent COVID-19 were collected in the United States, Italy and Spain.

Germline loops: CDR1 MNHEY, CDR2 SMNVEV (reference sequence). V was pared by 5 bases and J by 10 bases, with 10 bases of the junction left unmatched. The CDR3 length is 14 residues. V and J are TRBV27 and TRBJ2-1; the match to TRBD2 covers 8 bases. The receptor was derived from a woman aged 40 to 50 who had recovered from COVID-19. Sequenced material: PBMCs or T cells enriched from blood (not recorded which). CDR3 amino acids: CASSRVGLANEQFF. The CDR3 nucleotides read TGTGCCAGCAGTAGGGTCGGACTAGCTAACGAGCAGTTCTTC.